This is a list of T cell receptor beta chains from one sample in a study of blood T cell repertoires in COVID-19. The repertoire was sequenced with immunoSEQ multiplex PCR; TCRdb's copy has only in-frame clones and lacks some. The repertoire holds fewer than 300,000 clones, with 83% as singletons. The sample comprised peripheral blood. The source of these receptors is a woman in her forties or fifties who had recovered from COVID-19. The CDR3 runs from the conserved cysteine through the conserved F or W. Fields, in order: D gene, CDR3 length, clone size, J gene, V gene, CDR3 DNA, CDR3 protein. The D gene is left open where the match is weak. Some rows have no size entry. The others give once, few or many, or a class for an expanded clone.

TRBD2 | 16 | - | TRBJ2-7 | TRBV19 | TGTGCCAGTAGTATAGATGGTAGGGCGGGAGAACTACCCCGGTACTTC | CASSIDGRAGELPRYF
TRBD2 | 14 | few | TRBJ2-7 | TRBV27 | TGTGCCAGCAGTTCCTCAGCGGGAGGATACGAGCAGTACTTC | CASSSSAGGYEQYF
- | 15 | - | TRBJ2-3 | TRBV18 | TGTGCCAGCTCACGGATAGCGGCGAGCACAGATACGCAGTATTTT | CASSRIAASTDTQYF
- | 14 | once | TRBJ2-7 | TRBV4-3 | TGCGCCAGCAGCCAATCCCCAGGGGCTTACGAGCAGTACTTC | CASSQSPGAYEQYF
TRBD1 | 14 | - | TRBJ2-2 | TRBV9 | TGTGCCAGCAGCGACAGGGGGCTTACCGGGGAGCTGTTTTTT | CASSDRGLTGELFF
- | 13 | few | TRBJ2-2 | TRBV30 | TGTGCCTGGACTCGAACGGGGACCGGGGAGCTGTTTTTT | CAWTRTGTGELFF
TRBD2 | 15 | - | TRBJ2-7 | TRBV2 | TGTGCCAGCAGTAAACTAGCGGGAGTGGCCCACGAGCAGTACTTC | CASSKLAGVAHEQYF
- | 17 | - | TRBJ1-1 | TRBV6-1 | TGTGCCAGCAGTGCGCTCTTTGGACAAAGAGCAAACACTGAAGCTTTCTTT | CASSALFGQRANTEAFF
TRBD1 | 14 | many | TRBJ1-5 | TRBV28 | TGTGCCAGCAGCACAAACAGGGACAGTCAGCCCCAGCATTTT | CASSTNRDSQPQHF
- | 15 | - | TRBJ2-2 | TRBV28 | TGTGCCAGCAGTCCACAGGGGGGGGACACCGGGGAGCTGTTTTTT | CASSPQGGDTGELFF
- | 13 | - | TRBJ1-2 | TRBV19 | TGTGCCAGTAGTCCCGGGACATCCTATGGCTACACCTTC | CASSPGTSYGYTF
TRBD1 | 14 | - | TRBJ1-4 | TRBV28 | TGTGCCAGCAGTCAGGGGGCTCGAAATGAAAAACTGTTTTTT | CASSQGARNEKLFF
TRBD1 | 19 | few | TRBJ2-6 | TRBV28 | TGTGCCAGCAGTCCGCAAGGGGGACAGGGTGGCTCTGGGGCCAACGTCCTGACTTTC | CASSPQGGQGGSGANVLTF
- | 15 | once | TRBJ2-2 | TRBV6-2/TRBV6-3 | TGTGCCAGCAGTTACGTTGACCTCGGGGCCGGGGAGCTGTTTTTT | CASSYVDLGAGELFF
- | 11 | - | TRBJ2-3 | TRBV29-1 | TGCAGCGTACAGTCGCCAGATACGCAGTATTTT | CSVQSPDTQYF
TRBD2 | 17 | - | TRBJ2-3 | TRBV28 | TGTGCCAGCAGTTTATTGGCTAGCGGGAGGCTCACAGATACGCAGTATTTT | CASSLLASGRLTDTQYF
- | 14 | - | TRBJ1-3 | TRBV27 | TGTGCCAGCAGTACCACGGGGGCTGGAAACACCATATATTTT | CASSTTGAGNTIYF
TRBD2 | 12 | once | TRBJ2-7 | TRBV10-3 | TGTGCCATCAGGGGGACTAGCGAGGAGCAGTACTTC | CAIRGTSEEQYF
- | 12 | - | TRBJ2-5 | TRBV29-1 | TGCAGCGTTGAAGAGTTAGCAGAGACCCAGTACTTC | CSVEELAETQYF
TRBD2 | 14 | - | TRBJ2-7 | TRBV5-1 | TGCGCCAGCAGCCCCGACGGCGGGGGCTACGAGCAGTACTTC | CASSPDGGGYEQYF
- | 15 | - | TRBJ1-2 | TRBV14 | TGTGCCAGCAGCCAAGATTTAGGGGAAAACTATGGCTACACCTTC | CASSQDLGENYGYTF
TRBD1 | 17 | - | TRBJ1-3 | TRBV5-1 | TGCGCCAGCAGCCAAAGGACAGGGTACTCTGGAGGAAACACCATATATTTT | CASSQRTGYSGGNTIYF
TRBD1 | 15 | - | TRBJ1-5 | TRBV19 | TGTGCCAGTAGATCGGGGACAGGGGGATATCAGCCCCAGCATTTT | CASRSGTGGYQPQHF
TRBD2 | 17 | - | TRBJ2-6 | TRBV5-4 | TGTGCCAGCAGCTTGGCCGGGGGGGGCTCTGGGGCCAACGTCCTGACTTTC | CASSLAGGGSGANVLTF
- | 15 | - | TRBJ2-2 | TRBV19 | TGTGCCAGTAAGGCAGCCACTAGGTCCGCCGGGGAGCTGTTTTTT | CASKAATRSAGELFF
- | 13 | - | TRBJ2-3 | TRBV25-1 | TGTGCCAGCAGTAGACAGGTATCAGATACGCAGTATTTT | CASSRQVSDTQYF
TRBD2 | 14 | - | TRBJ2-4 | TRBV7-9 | TGTGCCAGCAGCTTAGCAGCCAGCGGGGACATTCAGTACTTC | CASSLAASGDIQYF
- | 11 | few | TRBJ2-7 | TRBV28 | TGTGCCAGCAGTCTGAGGGAACAGCCCTATTTC | CASSLREQPYF